This is a list of T cell receptor beta chains from one sample in a study of cytomegalovirus exposure and HLA in healthy donors. TCRdb's copy holds only in-frame clones and misses some; the assay was immunoSEQ multiplex PCR. This table has about 200,000 clones, roughly 77% appearing once. The specimen sequenced was PBMCs. Source of these receptors: a man aged 35 to 55 in good health and CMV-seropositive. Each CDR3 is given with its conserved first and last residue. D genes are given only for firm matches. Not all rows give a size; the values are once, few, many and, for expanded clones, a class.

TRBJ1-2 | TRBV9 | TRBD1 | NA | TGTGCCAGCAGCCCTACCCTTTCGACAGGGAACTATGGCTACACCTTC | CASSPTLSTGNYGYTF
TRBJ1-2 | TRBV25-1 | TRBD1 | NA | TGTGCCACGCCGATGGGACAGTGTTTTTTGGGCTATGGCTACACCTTC | CATPMGQCFLGYGYTF
TRBJ1-2 | TRBV29-1 | TRBD1 | NA | TGCAGCGCTTCCGGGACAGGCGGCTATGGCTACACCTTC | CSASGTGGYGYTF
TRBJ1-1 | TRBV7-3 | NA | once | TGTGCCAGCAGCTTAGATAAGGGGGGGACTGAAGCTTTCTTT | CASSLDKGGTEAFF
TRBJ1-1 | TRBV15 | NA | NA | TGTGCCACCAGCAGAGATTACGGGGAGAACACTGAAGCTTTCTTT | CATSRDYGENTEAFF
TRBJ2-3 | TRBV4-3 | TRBD2 | NA | TGCGCCAGCAGGGCCACTAGCGGGAGCCCAGATACGCAGTATTTT | CASRATSGSPDTQYF
TRBJ2-7 | TRBV7-9 | NA | NA | TGTTCCAGCAGCATGACAGTGGCCGAGCAGTACTTC | CSSSMTVAEQYF
TRBJ2-7 | TRBV4-1 | NA | few | TGCGCCAGCAGCCATCTGACTGGTCCCTACGAGCAGTACTTC | CASSHLTGPYEQYF
TRBJ2-5 | TRBV12-5 | TRBD2 | NA | TGTGCTAGTGGTTTGGCCGGCGGGACTATCCAGCGGGGCTGGTACCAAGAGACCCAGTACTTC | CASGLAGGTIQRGWYQETQYF
TRBJ2-7 | TRBV6-6 | TRBD2 | NA | TGTGCCAGCAGGAGTAGCGGGAGAGCATACGAGCAGTACTTC | CASRSSGRAYEQYF
TRBJ1-1 | TRBV18 | TRBD1 | NA | TGTGCCAGCTCATCACGCCGGGACAGGAACACTGAAGCTTTCTTT | CASSSRRDRNTEAFF
TRBJ2-3 | TRBV15 | NA | NA | TGTGCCACCAGCAGAGATGGGCCCCAAGATACGCAGTATTTT | CATSRDGPQDTQYF
TRBJ1-2 | TRBV6-1 | NA | NA | TGTGCCAGCAGTCAAAACTATGGTGGCTACACCTTC | CASSQNYGGYTF
TRBJ1-1 | TRBV9 | NA | NA | TGTGCCAGCAGCATGCAGACAGGCCCCACTGAAGCTTTCTTT | CASSMQTGPTEAFF
TRBJ1-6 | TRBV10-3 | NA | NA | TGTGCCATCAGTCAATGGGGGCCATATAATTCACCCCTCCACTTT | CAISQWGPYNSPLHF
TRBJ2-5 | TRBV18 | NA | once | TGTGCCAGCTCACCACGTGGGCAGGTAGAGACCCAGTACTTC | CASSPRGQVETQYF
TRBJ2-2 | TRBV28 | NA | NA | TGTGCCAGCAGTTCATCCGGACAAGTTCCGAACACCGGGGAGCTGTTTTTT | CASSSSGQVPNTGELFF
TRBJ1-4 | TRBV6-1 | NA | NA | TGTGCCAGCAGTGAATTTGAGGGTGCTAATGAAAAACTGTTTTTT | CASSEFEGANEKLFF
TRBJ2-1 | TRBV7-8 | TRBD2 | NA | TGTGCCAGCAGCTCACCATCGGGACTAGCGGTCATCAATGAGCAGTTCTTC | CASSSPSGLAVINEQFF
TRBJ2-5 | TRBV4-1 | TRBD1 | NA | TGCGCCAGCAGCCAAACCCGGGACAGAGCGCCCCAGTACTTC | CASSQTRDRAPQYF
TRBJ2-5 | TRBV2 | TRBD2 | NA | TGTGCCAGCGGTACCAGGCGGGGGGGAGAGACCCAGTACTTC | CASGTRRGGETQYF
TRBJ1-5 | TRBV18 | NA | once | TGTGCCAGCTCATATGACACAGGAAATCAGCCCCAGCATTTT | CASSYDTGNQPQHF